A selection of T cell receptor beta chains follows, all from one sample in a study of blood T cell repertoires in COVID-19. Profiling relied on immunoSEQ multiplex PCR, and the TCRdb table lists in-frame clones only, not all of them. The sample lists under 350,000 clones, 80% to 90% occurring once. Sequenced: PBMCs or T cells enriched from blood (not recorded which). The receptor set was obtained from a woman in her forties with acute COVID-19. The conserved cysteine and the conserved F or W are not part of the CDR3 here. Each record gives: J gene, V gene, CDR3 protein.

j_call: TRBJ1-5; v_call: TRBV6-5; cdr3_aa: ASSYARFNQPQH
j_call: TRBJ2-7; v_call: TRBV28; cdr3_aa: ASSFLQGAVYEQY
j_call: TRBJ2-7; v_call: TRBV29-1; cdr3_aa: SVEGDRDEQY
j_call: TRBJ2-3; v_call: TRBV13; cdr3_aa: ASSSRTSTSGRFGDTQY
j_call: TRBJ1-4; v_call: TRBV7-9; cdr3_aa: ASSPRDREKRTNEKLF
j_call: TRBJ2-7; v_call: TRBV18; cdr3_aa: ASSPGTRGYEQY
j_call: TRBJ2-3; v_call: TRBV5-5; cdr3_aa: ASSLAFNYPDTQY
j_call: TRBJ2-2; v_call: TRBV27; cdr3_aa: ASSRASKTSGRNTGELF
j_call: TRBJ1-3; v_call: TRBV5-1; cdr3_aa: ASSQGASGNTIY
j_call: TRBJ1-3; v_call: TRBV18; cdr3_aa: ASSPSTAGNTIY